The clone carrying this TCR beta chain has ten or more counts. Antigen unknown. Library construction for TCR beta used iRepertoire HTBI primers and Arm-PCR of CDR3 regions. TCRdb reprocessed the multiplex PCR reads via MiXCR and lists one record per CDR3 protein. The repertoire holds about 520,000 distinct CDR3 sequences, 12% seen once, with around 9.3% in the top ten. V was cut by 2 bases and J by 10 bases, with 18 bases left in between. The CDR3 runs to 16 residues. Specified time point: newly diagnosed GD, antithyroid drugs for less than 3 months. Researchers made the TCR library from RNA that was extracted from PBMCs. The sample comes from a study of regulatory T cells in long-lasting Graves disease. Study findings and constraints: Small numbers of samples may have cut accuracy. The TCR repertoire of persistent Graves' patients was less diverse than that of newly diagnosed ones.

These data were likewise used in another study, on T cells in Graves' hyperthyroidism and ophthalmopathy. That work states: The HTBI primer set drove a first-round RT-PCR of the TCR CDR3. Peripheral blood also featured most of the thyroid clonotypes expanded above 0.001.

This sequence was found in a woman aged 25 to 39 with Graves disease. This specimen consisted of peripheral blood mononuclear cells (PBMCs), obtained at new diagnosis, from a patient treated with antithyroid drugs. The chain has TRBV12-3 or TRBV12-4 and TRBJ1-6; TRBD1 might be the D (6 bases). This CDR3 reads CASSLRGGQPGSPLHF. The CDR3 nucleotides read TGTGCCAGCAGTTTAAGGGGGGGACAACCGGGGTCACCCCTCCACTTT.